In its sample, the clone carrying this T cell receptor (beta chain) was seen many times. Its cognate antigen is unknown. V gave up 6 bases and J gave up 6 bases, with 18 bases separating them. The CDR3 consists of 15 residues. CDR1 LGHNT and CDR2 FRNRAP come from the germline V gene. This record comes from a study of identical twins. Study-level findings and limits: Where beta out-of-frame sequences were concerned, excess twin sharing was weaker.

TCRdb re-analysed the 5' RACE reads in MiXCR, keeping a single row per CDR3 protein. This sample has some 330,000 distinct CDR3 sequences, with 8.5% to 10% found just once. This sequence was found in a woman aged 45-59 years in good health. The chain links TRBV12-5 to TRBJ2-4; either TRBD1 or TRBD2 may supply D (5 bases each). Sequencing input: naive T cells sorted from blood. CDR3 DNA: TGTGCTAGTGGATCCGGGACGCTAGGGAGAAACATTCAGTACTTC. Its translation: CASGSGTLGRNIQYF. Complete variable domain (other parts from reference TRBV12-5 and TRBJ2-4): DARVTQTPRHKVTEMGQEVTMRCQPILGHNTVFWYRQTMMQGLELLAYFRNRAPLDDSGMPKDRFSAEMPDATLATLKIQPSEPRDSAVYFCASGSGTLGRNIQYFGAGTRLSVL.